This entry describes one T cell receptor (beta chain). The sample comes from a study of blood T cell repertoires in COVID-19. Study-level information: The study drew acute and convalescent COVID-19 samples from the United States, Italy and Spain. T cells, B-cell-depleted T cells, or PBMCs supplied cDNA or gDNA.

Original methodology: Reference gene primer amplification in the assay estimated nucleated cell counts. Assay: immunoSEQ multiplex PCR; the TCRdb copy retains only in-frame clones and omits some. From that table come the V and J calls and clone size; the DNA was used to work out D and trimming. Of 150,000 to 200,000 clones listed, 65% to 90% are singletons. The Seattle patients, enrolled during active infection, were followed longitudinally. The CDR3 is made up of 14 amino acids. CDR1 and CDR2 from the germline V gene are MNHNS and SASEGT. Trimming removed 3 bases from V and 3 bases from J, with 9 bases in between.

The sample was peripheral blood. This chain uses TRBV6-1 with TRBJ1-5; D is ambiguous. The sequence derives from a woman aged 40 to 50 with COVID-19, enrolled during active disease. CDR3 protein: CASSEENLNQPQHF. CDR3 bases: TGTGCCAGCAGTGAGGAGAACCTCAATCAGCCCCAGCATTTT.